The present entry profiles one T cell receptor (beta chain) with its context. The target antigen is unknown. Once RNA had been extracted, it was reverse transcribed into cDNA to act as the sequencing template. Using immunoSEQ multiplex PCR, the repertoire was profiled, and TCRdb retains in-frame clones only, with some absent. This table has about 100,000 clones, approximately 59% appearing once. This specimen belongs to a study of CD8+ T cells in alopecia areata. Study-level findings and limits: Higher clonality than in normal scalp was seen in lesional scalp, especially alopecia totalis/universalis. Sequencing of scalp samples also captures resident alphabeta T cells of normal skin.

Germline V gene lookup returns CDR1 MGHRA and CDR2 YSYEKL. The CDR3 loop spans 16 amino acids. Trimming removed 4 bases at V and 3 bases at J, with 18 bases between. The genes are TRBV4-1 and TRBJ1-1; D is unclear. The sample taken for sequencing was CD8+ T cells sorted from blood. The origin of this receptor is a human donor in good health. The CDR3 DNA follows: TGCGCCAGCAGCCCCCAATCGGGGAGTGTTCACACTGAAGCTTTCTTT. Protein product: CASSPQSGSVHTEAFF.